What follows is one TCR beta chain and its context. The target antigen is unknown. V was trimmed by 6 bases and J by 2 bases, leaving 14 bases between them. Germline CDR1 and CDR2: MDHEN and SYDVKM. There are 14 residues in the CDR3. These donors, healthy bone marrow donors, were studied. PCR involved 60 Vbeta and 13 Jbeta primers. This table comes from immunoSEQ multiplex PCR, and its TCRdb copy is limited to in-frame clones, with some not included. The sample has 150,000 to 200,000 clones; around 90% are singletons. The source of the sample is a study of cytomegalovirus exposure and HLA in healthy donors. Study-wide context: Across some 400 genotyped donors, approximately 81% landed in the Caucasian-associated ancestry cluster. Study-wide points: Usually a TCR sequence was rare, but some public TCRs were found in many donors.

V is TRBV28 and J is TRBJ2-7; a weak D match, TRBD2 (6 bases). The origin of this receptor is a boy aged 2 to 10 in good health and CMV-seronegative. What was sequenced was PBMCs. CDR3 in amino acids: CASRASGRTYEQYF. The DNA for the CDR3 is TGTGCCAGCAGGGCCTCGGGGAGGACCTACGAGCAGTACTTC.